These 29 T cell receptor beta chains were all obtained from the same sample, sequenced in a study of T cell repertoires in cytomegalovirus infection. Each CDR3 protein is one row after TCRdb ran MiXCR on the reads. The sample has a few hundred thousand distinct CDR3 sequences; about 25% are singletons. Their cognate antigens are unknown. Sample: cultured PBMCs, taken from culture after CMV antigen stimulation. The receptors shown here come from a human donor in good health (CMV status not recorded). Some clones in this sample may be carry-over from other donors' samples.

Here the CDR3 reads CSARDSGRAPNEQFF. The CDR3 coding sequence is TGCAGTGCTAGAGATAGCGGGAGGGCCCCGAATGAGCAGTTCTTC. V gene TRBV20-1 combines with J gene TRBJ2-1, with 11 nucleotides matching TRBD2. V was clipped by 0 bases and J by 7 bases; unmatched bases: 5. Germline lookup yields CDR1 DFQATT and CDR2 SNEGSKA (reference sequence). The CDR3 is 15 residues long.

The V call is TRBV6-2 or TRBV6-3, the J call TRBJ2-5, with D possibly being TRBD1 (6 bases). CDR3 length equals 15 residues. From germline, CDR1 is MNHEY and CDR2 SVGEGT. The V gene lost 5 bases and the J gene lost 7 bases, with 20 bases spanning the gap. CDR3 sequence: CASSRQTGSSVTQYF. CDR3 sequence (DNA): TGTGCCAGCAGTAGGCAGACAGGTTCATCGGTGACCCAGTACTTC.

This clonotype has a handful of counts. The chain combines TRBV12-3 or TRBV12-4 with TRBJ2-5, with no clear D. The V end lost 3 bases, the J end lost 7 bases, and 12 bases lay between the germline ends. There are 13 residues in the CDR3. CDR3 in amino acids: CASSFDSVVTQYF. The DNA of the CDR3 is TGTGCCAGCAGTTTCGACTCAGTGGTGACCCAGTACTTC.

This clonotype was detected many times. The chain links TRBV28 to TRBJ2-4; 7 nucleotides agree with TRBD1. Germline trimming cut 3 bases from V and 4 bases from J; bases unmatched to any gene: 3. This CDR3 is built from 14 residues. The germline V gene has CDR1 MDHEN and CDR2 SYDVKM. For the CDR3, the DNA is TGTGCCAGCAGTTTCAGCAGGGGGAAAAACATTCAGTACTTC. Amino acids: CASSFSRGKNIQYF.

This clonotype has only one observation. This chain connects TRBV6-2 or TRBV6-3 to TRBJ2-1; 7 positions agree with TRBD2. Germline CDR1 and CDR2: MNHEY and SVGEGT. The CDR3 sequence is 15 residues long. J was trimmed by 3 bases and V by 6 bases; bases with no gene match: 8. This chain's CDR3 is CASRRTRMSYNEQFF. The CDR3, as DNA: TGTGCCAGCAGGCGGACTAGAATGAGCTACAATGAGCAGTTCTTC.

The genes are TRBV12-3 or TRBV12-4 and TRBJ1-3, with 7 bases fitting TRBD1. With V trimmed by 6 bases and J by 11 bases, 16 bases remained unmatched. The CDR3 has 15 amino acids. The CDR3 reads CASSRWTGPQDAIYF. As DNA, the CDR3 is TGTGCCAGCAGCCGCTGGACAGGTCCGCAGGACGCCATATATTTT.

Written as DNA, the CDR3 is TGTGCCAGCAGGCCCTTCGGGGGGGCGAGGTACGAGCAGTACTTC. The encoded protein is CASRPFGGARYEQYF. The chain recombines TRBV28 with TRBJ2-7, with 8 bases matching TRBD2. CDR3 size: 15 residues. Trimming removed 6 bases from V and 4 bases from J; junction bases left unmatched: 11. Germline CDR1 MDHEN, CDR2 SYDVKM.

V gene TRBV19 combines with J gene TRBJ1-5; no clear D. The CDR3 extends over 13 amino acids. CDR1 is LNHDA and CDR2 is SQIVND in the germline V gene (reference sequence). V was shortened by 4 bases and J by 3 bases, with 7 bases between the two germline ends. The CDR3 coding sequence is TGTGCCAGTAGTACACAGCTCAATCAGCCCCAGCATTTT. This codes for CASSTQLNQPQHF.

This clonotype was picked up a small number of times. The chain joins TRBV6-2 or TRBV6-3 to TRBJ2-5, with 10 bases that match TRBD2. The CDR3 spans 18 residues. The J segment lost 4 bases and the V segment lost 3 bases, leaving 14 bases of the junction unmatched. Germline-derived CDR1 and CDR2 are MNHEY and SVGEGT. CDR3 sequence: CASSYGRLAGPVRETQYF. The DNA for the CDR3 is TGTGCCAGCAGTTATGGTCGACTAGCGGGCCCGGTACGAGAGACCCAGTACTTC.

This chain joins TRBV4-1 and TRBJ2-1; 8 bases fit TRBD1. V was clipped by 3 bases and J by 2 bases; unmatched bases: 6. The CDR3 spans 16 residues. Germline V lookup: CDR1 MGHRA, CDR2 YSYEKL. CDR3 region: CASSQVDRGTYNEQFF. CDR3 bases: TGCGCCAGCAGCCAGGTCGACAGGGGCACCTACAATGAGCAGTTCTTC.

There are a few counts of this clonotype. The CDR3 reads CASSYSKGTGAKNIQYF. The CDR3 bases are TGTGCCAGCAGTTACTCGAAGGGCACCGGTGCCAAAAACATTCAGTACTTC. This rearrangement joins TRBV6-5 to TRBJ2-4; D uncertain. V was shortened by 0 bases and J by 1 base, with 13 bases between the two germline ends. The CDR3 loop spans 17 amino acids. Germline V gene data show CDR1 as MNHEY and CDR2 as SVGAGI.

This chain connects TRBV4-1 to TRBJ1-1; D gene uncertain. Trimming took off 2 bases at V and 0 bases at J, with 16 bases between the two ends. This CDR3 region has 17 residues. In germline, CDR1 is MGHRA, CDR2 YSYEKL. In nucleotides, the CDR3 is TGCGCCAGCAGCCAAAATCAAGGCAGGAACATGAACACTGAAGCTTTCTTT. It yields the protein CASSQNQGRNMNTEAFF.

This clonotype has only a few counts. The gene calls are TRBV6-6 and TRBJ1-1; D call uncertain. Looked up from germline, CDR1 is MNHNY and CDR2 is SVGAGI (reference sequence). The CDR3 totals 12 residues. V lost 7 bases to trimming and J lost 1 base, with 7 bases between them. This CDR3 is CASTMGNTEAFF. The CDR3 DNA sequence: TGTGCCAGCACCATGGGGAACACTGAAGCTTTCTTT.

There are a few counts of this clonotype. CDR3 sequence (DNA): TGTGCCAGCAGACTGCGGGACAGCTATGGCTACACCTTC. It encodes CASRLRDSYGYTF. The chain couples TRBV5-6 to TRBJ1-2; 7 bases line up with TRBD1. The CDR3 covers 13 residues. Germline CDR1 is SGHDT and CDR2 is YYEEEE. V trimming: 5 bases; J trimming: 4 bases; junction bases outside the gene matches: 5.

The chain has TRBV6-5 and TRBJ1-4, with D possibly matching TRBD1 (5 bases). CDR1 and CDR2 from the germline V gene are MNHEY and SVGAGI. The CDR3 loop spans 14 amino acids. V shed 5 bases and J shed 8 bases, with 15 bases lying between them. The CDR3 loop reads CASSRMGGGEKLFF. In DNA form, the CDR3 reads TGTGCCAGCAGTCGCATGGGGGGGGGGGAAAAACTGTTTTTT.

The J gene is TRBJ2-2, the V gene TRBV19; TRBD1 matches at 8 bases. The CDR3 covers 16 residues. Germline trimming cut 4 bases from V and 5 bases from J; bases unmatched to any gene: 9. Germline values: CDR1 LNHDA, CDR2 SQIVND (reference sequence). CDR3 sequence reads: CASSKDRGAGTGELFF. The CDR3 DNA follows: TGTGCCAGTAGTAAAGACAGGGGTGCGGGGACCGGGGAGCTGTTTTTT. The full variable domain, in which reference TRBV19 and TRBJ2-2 provide the parts outside the CDR3, is DGGITQSPKYLFRKEGQNVTLSCEQNLNHDAMYWYRQDPGQGLRLIYYSQIVNDFQKGDIAEGYSVSREKKESFPLTVTSAQKNPTAFYLCASSKDRGAGTGELFFGEGSRLTVL.

This clonotype was seen a handful of times. This chain joins TRBV7-2 and TRBJ2-7, with unresolved D. Per the germline V gene, CDR1 is SGHTA and CDR2 is FQGNSA. The V gene lost 3 bases and the J gene lost 1 base, with 7 bases spanning the gap. The CDR3 extends over 13 amino acids. The CDR3 region has the DNA TGTGCCAGCAGCTTTGGCGTGTCCTACGAGCAGTACGTC. This gives the protein CASSFGVSYEQYV.

The genes are TRBV7-6 and TRBJ2-2; TRBD2 aligns across 11 bases. Germline V lookup: CDR1 SGHVS, CDR2 FNYEAQ. The CDR3 runs to 18 residues. V lost 4 bases, J lost 4 bases, and 11 bases stayed unmatched. The CDR3 DNA reads as TGTGCCAGCAGCTCGACTAGCGGGATCGTGGGGGGCACCGGGGAGCTGTTTTTT. Translating it yields CASSSTSGIVGGTGELFF. The variable domain in full, completed from reference TRBV7-6 and TRBJ2-2, reads GAGVSQSPRYKVTKRGQDVALRCDPISGHVSLYWYRQALGQGPEFLTYFNYEAQQDKSGLPNDRFSAERPEGSISTLTIQRTEQRDSAMYRCASSSTSGIVGGTGELFFGEGSRLTVL.

This chain joins TRBV11-2 and TRBJ2-1, with TRBD1 identical over 8 bases. Trimming took 1 base from V and 8 from J; bases not matched to a gene: 7. The CDR3 extends over 15 amino acids. The germline V gene has CDR1 SGHAT and CDR2 FQNNGV. The CDR3 spells CASSLGTGKVDEQFF. The CDR3 bases are TGTGCCAGCAGCTTAGGGACAGGGAAGGTCGATGAGCAGTTCTTC.

This clonotype was counted ten times or more. V and J are TRBV4-3 and TRBJ2-5, with TRBD2 matching over 8 bases. CDR1 is LGHNA and CDR2 is YSLEER in the germline V gene. V lost 0 bases to trimming and J lost 4 bases; unmatched junction nucleotides: 7. This CDR3 comprises 16 residues. The CDR3 reads CASSQDASGRRETQYF. CDR3 DNA: TGCGCCAGCAGCCAAGATGCGAGCGGGAGAAGAGAGACCCAGTACTTC.

At least ten counts were recorded for this clonotype. V and J are TRBV7-2 and TRBJ2-7; possibly TRBD2 for D (6 bases). This CDR3 is built from 13 residues. CDR1 is SGHTA and CDR2 is FQGNSA in the germline V gene. The germline V and J ends were trimmed by 5 bases and 5 bases, with 13 bases remaining between them. CDR3 nucleotides: TGTGCCAGCAGCCCAGCAGGCGGGGACGAGCAGTACTTC. Its translation is CASSPAGGDEQYF.

This clonotype appeared a few times. The chain combines TRBV6-2 or TRBV6-3 with TRBJ1-2; 9 positions match TRBD1. The CDR3 length is 17 residues. V lost 5 bases to trimming and J lost 6 bases; unmatched junction nucleotides: 16. In germline, CDR1 is MNHEY, CDR2 SVGEGT. DNA of the CDR3: TGTGCCAGCAGTCTTCTAACAGGGACAGGGAAAGGGGATGGCTACACCTTC. Translated, it gives CASSLLTGTGKGDGYTF.

This clonotype has only a few counts. The chain has TRBV14 and TRBJ1-5; D unclear. The germline V gene has CDR1 SGHDN and CDR2 FVKESK. V was cut by 0 bases and J by 10 bases, with 10 bases left in between. The CDR3 covers 13 residues. This CDR3 is CASSQDGSEPQHF. The DNA for the CDR3 is TGTGCCAGCAGCCAAGATGGGTCCGAACCCCAGCATTTT. The whole variable domain, filled in from reference TRBV14 and TRBJ1-5, reads EAGVTQFPSHSVIEKGQTVTLRCDPISGHDNLYWYRRVMGKEIKFLLHFVKESKQDESGMPNNRFLAERTGGTYSTLKVQPAELEDSGVYFCASSQDGSEPQHFGDGTRLSIL.

This clonotype occurred a few times. The V and J genes are TRBV7-2 and TRBJ1-3; D gene uncertain. CDR1 is SGHTA and CDR2 is FQGNSA in the germline V gene. The V end lost 2 bases, the J end lost 1 base, and 9 bases lay between the germline ends. The CDR3 extends over 15 amino acids. CDR3 DNA: TGTGCCAGCAGCTTAATCGGGCGATCTGGAAACACCATATATTTT. Its protein product is CASSLIGRSGNTIYF.

This clonotype has a count of ten or more. V gene TRBV7-2 combines with J gene TRBJ2-6, with D perhaps TRBD1 (5 bases). CDR1 SGHTA and CDR2 FQGNSA come from the germline V gene. The CDR3 is 15 amino acids. V lost 1 base to trimming and J lost 4 bases, with 8 bases between them. CDR3 loop: CASSLVGLGANVLTF. CDR3 bases: TGTGCCAGCAGCTTAGTGGGGCTGGGGGCCAACGTCCTGACTTTC. The entire variable domain, with the rest obtained from reference TRBV7-2 and TRBJ2-6, is as follows: GAGVSQSPSNKVTEKGKDVELRCDPISGHTALYWYRQSLGQGLEFLIYFQGNSAPDKSGLPSDRFSAERTGGSVSTLTIQRTQQEDSAVYLCASSLVGLGANVLTFGAGSRLTVL.

This chain uses TRBV4-3 with TRBJ1-4, with TRBD1 identical over 10 bases. From germline, CDR1 is LGHNA and CDR2 YSLEER. The length of the CDR3 is 16 residues. Trimming removed 2 bases from V and 7 bases from J; junction bases left unmatched: 7. CDR3 residues: CASSQPPGQGFEKLFF. The CDR3, as DNA: TGCGCCAGCAGCCAACCTCCGGGACAGGGGTTTGAAAAACTGTTTTTT.

The chain carries TRBV29-1 and TRBJ1-2; D gene uncertain. The V end lost 5 bases, the J end lost 4 bases, and 8 bases lay between the germline ends. Germline CDR1 and CDR2: SQVTM and ANQGSEA. The CDR3 is 11 amino acids. The CDR3 coding sequence is TGCAGCGTTTGGGTTACCTATGGCTACACCTTC. This gives the protein CSVWVTYGYTF.

This clonotype was observed a handful of times. The CDR3 is CASSLGGAPDEQYF. The DNA of the CDR3 is TGTGCCAGCAGTTTGGGGGGTGCGCCAGACGAGCAGTACTTC. V is TRBV12-3 or TRBV12-4 and J is TRBJ2-7; D possibly corresponds to TRBD2 (6 bases). This CDR3 is 14 amino acids long. The ends were cut back, 3 bases at V and 5 bases at J, with 14 bases in the middle.

The chain recombines TRBV12-5 with TRBJ1-1; D call uncertain. V was pared by 5 bases and J by 1 base, with 11 bases between. The CDR3 totals 14 residues. Germline CDR1 and CDR2: LGHNT and FRNRAP. The CDR3 reads CASGPPDSNTEAFF. The CDR3 region has the DNA TGTGCTAGTGGTCCCCCGGACTCGAACACTGAAGCTTTCTTT.